This T cell receptor (beta chain) is from a study of T cell repertoires in cytomegalovirus infection. The J segment lost 3 bases and the V segment lost 5 bases, leaving 10 bases of the junction unmatched. This CDR3 is 16 amino acids long. A few counts support this clonotype. From the reads, TCRdb called clonotypes with MiXCR, one entry per CDR3 protein. The sample lists about 260,000 distinct CDR3 sequences, roughly an eighth seen once, with roughly 8.7% in the top ten. The receptor was isolated from a human donor in good health (CMV status not recorded). Some clones in this sample may be carry-over from other donors' samples. The chain uses TRBV12-3 or TRBV12-4 and TRBJ1-5; 7 nucleotides align to TRBD1. The sample was PBMCs. CDR3 coding DNA: TGTGCCAGCAGTCCCGGCGACAGGGTTTCCAATCAGCCCCAGCATTTT. Translating gives CASSPGDRVSNQPQHF.